The clone carrying this T cell receptor beta chain was detected once. As processed by the authors: Using reference gene primer amplification, nucleated cell counts were estimated. The data were produced by immunoSEQ multiplex PCR, yet TCRdb's version contains in-frame clones alone and is incomplete. The V and J calls and clone size are taken from that table; D and trimming were inferred from the DNA. The sample yields about 220,000 clones, approximately 86% seen once. V was clipped by 0 bases and J by 5 bases, with 6 bases between them. CDR1 is KGHDR, CDR2 SFDVKD, per germline. The CDR3 totals 13 residues. The source of the sample is a study of blood T cell repertoires in COVID-19. Study details: Material from acute and convalescent COVID-19 was sourced from the United States, Italy and Spain. PBMCs, B-cell-depleted T cells, or T cells provided the cDNA or gDNA that made up the material.

The source material was peripheral blood. This receptor was taken from a woman older than 75 with acute or convalescent COVID-19. The rearrangement joins TRBV24-1 to TRBJ1-2, with D unresolved. CDR3 nucleotide sequence: TGTGCCACCAGTGATTTGCCCGCGTATGGCTACACCTTC. Protein sequence: CATSDLPAYGYTF.